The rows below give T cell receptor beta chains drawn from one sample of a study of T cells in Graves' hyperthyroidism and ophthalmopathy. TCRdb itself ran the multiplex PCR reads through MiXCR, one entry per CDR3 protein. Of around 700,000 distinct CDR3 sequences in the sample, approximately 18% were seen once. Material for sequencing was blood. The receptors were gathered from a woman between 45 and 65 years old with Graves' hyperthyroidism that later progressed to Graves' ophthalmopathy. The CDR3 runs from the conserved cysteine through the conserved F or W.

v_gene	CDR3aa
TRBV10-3	CAIMGGPGNEQFF
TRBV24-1	CATSEYSLLGRDTQYF
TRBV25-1	CASNSGIGLEAFF
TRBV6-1	CASRSQGYGYTF
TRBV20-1	CSARFWGAAYEQYF
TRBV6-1	CASSYRPGPETQYF
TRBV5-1	CASSGTQGFTQYF
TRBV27	CASSFEGFTEAFF
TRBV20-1	CSAGDRKETQYF
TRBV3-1	CASSQTSGEYEQYF
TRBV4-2	CASSFRTEMNTEAFF
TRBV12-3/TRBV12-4	CASSLVEENYGYTF
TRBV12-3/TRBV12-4	CASSLGAGVGGYTF
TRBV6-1	CASSVGHRFLSEQYF
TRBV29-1	CSVDRVNYGYTF
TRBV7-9	CASSLVEEESEKLFF
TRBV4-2	CASSQDYRTFYEQYF
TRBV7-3	CASSLTGGAGSPLHF
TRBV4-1	CASSQGQGGYEKLFF
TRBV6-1	CASRPDRFRGYTF
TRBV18	CASSPEGSSYNSPLHF
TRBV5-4	CASSLLGVIAETQYF
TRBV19	CASRGLGYGYTF
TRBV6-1	CASSETGAEKLFF
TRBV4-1	CASSPARTVNEKLFF
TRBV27	CASTHISGGNTEAFF
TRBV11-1	CASSFGELAGEEQYF
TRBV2	CASSEKVSAFPYGYTF
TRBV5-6	CASSSSSRGPTEAFF
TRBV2	CASSELYGYTF
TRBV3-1	CASSQDVRGSGYTF
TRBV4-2	CASSQDWRGFTYEQYF
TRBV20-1	CSAPLPEQQIYEQYF
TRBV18	CASSPSGQGAGETQYF
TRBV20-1	CSARTGQGARTSGYTF
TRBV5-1	CASSLAGSPNLRETQYF
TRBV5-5	CASSSGGQSTEAFF
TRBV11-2	CASSLDWDRSYNEQFF
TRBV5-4	CASSFPQGAGDTQYF
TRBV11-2	CASRKGGNTEAFF
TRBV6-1	CASRAGLDSTNEKLFF
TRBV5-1	CASSLAPDRGLNTEAFF
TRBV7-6	CASSLEPHTYEQYF
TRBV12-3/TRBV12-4	CASSLRDRGRGGYTF
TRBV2	CASRRDIGSPLHF
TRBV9	CASSVDGGRTEAFF
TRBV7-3	CASSLVDGGGDTQYF
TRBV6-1	CASTPNGRQYF
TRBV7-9	CASSLDLAGGIEQFF
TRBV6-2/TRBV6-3	CASSYSRGDPTGELFF
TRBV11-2	CASSTRDASRETQYF
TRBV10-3	CAISDGQGERPQHF
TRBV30	CAWSVGGGSPYGYTF
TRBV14	CASSQDRTPGTQYF
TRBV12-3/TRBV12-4	CASSQTAAMAPLHF